A selection of T cell receptor beta chains follows, all from one sample in a study of cytomegalovirus exposure and HLA in healthy donors. Here immunoSEQ multiplex PCR was the method, and the copy in TCRdb shows in-frame clones only, minus some. The data show about 160,000 clones, about 90% seen once. Source material: PBMCs. These TCRs come from a woman between 18 and 29 years old in good health and CMV-seropositive. Both conserved end residues are part of each CDR3. The D gene is left open where the match is weak. Rows may omit the clone size; those that give it use once, few, many or a size class.

d_gene	j_gene	v_gene	abundance	CDR3nt	CDR3aa
NA	TRBJ2-2	TRBV6-4	NA	TGTGCCAGCAGTGACTCAGGGGCCGGGGAGCTGTTTTTT	CASSDSGAGELFF
NA	TRBJ1-3	TRBV30	NA	TGTGCCTGGAGTGCAGGGATAGACACCATATATTTT	CAWSAGIDTIYF
NA	TRBJ1-1	TRBV5-4	few	TGTGCCAGCAGCTTAGGTCAGGGAGGGACTGAAGCTTTCTTT	CASSLGQGGTEAFF
TRBD2	TRBJ2-7	TRBV15	NA	TGTGCCACCAGCGAATCTCCGGGACTAGCCTACGAGCAGTACTTC	CATSESPGLAYEQYF
NA	TRBJ2-7	TRBV2	NA	TGTGCCAGCAAGCAGGGGTCCTACGAGCAGTACTTC	CASKQGSYEQYF
NA	TRBJ2-7	TRBV6-5	NA	TGTGCCAGCAGCTCCGGACAGCGATCCTACGAGCAGTACTTC	CASSSGQRSYEQYF
NA	TRBJ1-2	TRBV4-3	NA	TGCGCCAGCAGCCAAGTGGCGGAGGGCACTAACTATGGCTACACCTTC	CASSQVAEGTNYGYTF
NA	TRBJ1-1	TRBV7-9	NA	TGTGCCAGCAGACGAGACCAGGGCGGCACTGAAGCTTTCTTT	CASRRDQGGTEAFF
TRBD1	TRBJ2-7	TRBV7-9	NA	TGTGCCAGCAGCCAAAACAGGGGGCCCTACGAGCAGTACTTC	CASSQNRGPYEQYF
TRBD2	TRBJ2-7	TRBV11-3	NA	TGTGCCAGCAGCTTTCCAGACGTAAGCGGGAGTGGGTACGAGCAGTACTTC	CASSFPDVSGSGYEQYF
NA	TRBJ2-7	TRBV10-3	NA	TGTGCCATCGGGGTCCGGGACTACGAGCAGTACTTC	CAIGVRDYEQYF
NA	TRBJ1-2	TRBV6-5	NA	TGTGCCAGCAGTTACTCGATAACCGGGGGAAATTACACCTTC	CASSYSITGGNYTF
TRBD2	TRBJ2-5	TRBV9	NA	TGTGCCAGCAGCGTAGGGCACGGGGGGTTTGTGGAGACCCAGTACTTC	CASSVGHGGFVETQYF
NA	TRBJ1-1	TRBV18	once	TGTGCCAGCTCATCTTTGGACAGGAACACTGAAGCTTTCTTT	CASSSLDRNTEAFF
TRBD1	TRBJ1-1	TRBV28	NA	TGTGCCAGCAGTCCCCACCGGACAGGCGGGGCTGAAGCTTTCTTT	CASSPHRTGGAEAFF
NA	TRBJ2-1	TRBV19	NA	TGTGCCAGTAGCCGGGCCTACAATGAGCAGTTCTTC	CASSRAYNEQFF
NA	TRBJ2-1	TRBV6-5	NA	TGTGCCAGCAGTGTTTCGGGCAATGAGCAGTTCTTC	CASSVSGNEQFF
TRBD1	TRBJ2-1	TRBV10-3	NA	TGTGCCAGTGCCGGGACAGACTACAATGAGCAGTTCTTC	CASAGTDYNEQFF
NA	TRBJ1-5	TRBV7-9	once	TGTGCCAGCAGCGTATTAAATCAGCCCCAGCATTTT	CASSVLNQPQHF
TRBD1	TRBJ2-7	TRBV7-2	NA	TGTGCCAGCAGCCGATTATGGGGGGAGGACAGGGGAGCCTACGAGCAGTACTTC	CASSRLWGEDRGAYEQYF
NA	TRBJ2-7	TRBV5-4	few	TGTGCCAGCAGCTCGCGGGACAGCCCTTACGAGCAGTACTTC	CASSSRDSPYEQYF
TRBD1	TRBJ1-2	TRBV5-5	NA	TGTGCCAGCAGCTTGGCCACCAGGGGGAACTATGGCTACACCTTC	CASSLATRGNYGYTF
TRBD2	TRBJ2-7	TRBV7-2	NA	TGTGCCAGCAGCTTAGGACGGGAGGAGTTCCACGAGCAGTACTTC	CASSLGREEFHEQYF
NA	TRBJ2-6	TRBV6-5	NA	TGTGCCAGCAGTTATCAGGGTTCTGGGGCCAACGTCCTGACTTTC	CASSYQGSGANVLTF
NA	TRBJ2-7	TRBV7-9	NA	TGTGCCAGCAGCTTAGTAGACTCGGTAGGCTACGAGCAGTACTTC	CASSLVDSVGYEQYF
NA	TRBJ2-1	TRBV19	NA	TGTGCCAGTCAAAACCCAACAGGTCTGGAGCAGTTCTTC	CASQNPTGLEQFF